These 30 T cell receptor beta chains were all obtained from the same sample, sequenced in a study of identical twins. MiXCR was run by TCRdb on the 5' RACE reads, yielding one entry per CDR3 protein. This repertoire shows about 190,000 distinct CDR3 sequences, about 16% found once; its top ten account for 35% to 50%. The same specimen was also included in a second study, on T cells expressing NK-cell markers.

Sequenced sample: CD8+ T cells sorted from blood. The source of these receptors is a woman aged 18-29 years in good health.

The rearrangement joins TRBV9 to TRBJ1-2; 8 nucleotides agree with TRBD1. The V and J ends lost 3 bases and 0 bases, in that order; junction bases with no gene match: 7. Germline V gene sequence: CDR1 SGDLS, CDR2 YYNGEE. The CDR3 spans 16 residues. For the CDR3, the DNA is TGTGCCAGCAGCGGGACGACAGGGGCTCCTAACTATGGCTACACCTTC. It codes for CASSGTTGAPNYGYTF. Combining the CDR3 with reference TRBV9 and TRBJ1-2 gives the whole variable domain DSGVTQTPKHLITATGQRVTLRCSPRSGDLSVYWYQQSLDQGLQFLIQYYNGEERAKGNILERFSAQQFPDLHSELNLSSLELGDSALYFCASSGTTGAPNYGYTFGSGTRLTVV.

This clonotype has just a few counts. The chain recombines TRBV12-3 or TRBV12-4 with TRBJ2-5; D assignment may be TRBD1 or TRBD2 (5 bases each). Trimming pared 5 bases from V and 5 bases from J, leaving 12 bases between. This CDR3 is built from 13 residues. CDR3 nucleotide sequence: TGTGCCAGCAGTGCCGGGACGCCGGAGACCCAGTACTTC. Amino acid sequence: CASSAGTPETQYF.

For this clonotype: Given a much more abundant clone one base away, this may be a read error. The J gene is TRBJ1-1, the V gene TRBV14, with unresolved D. Per germline, CDR1 SGHDN and CDR2 FVKESK. Trimming stripped 4 bases from V and 1 base from J, with 7 bases between. CDR3 length equals 13 residues. CDR3: CASSLTWNTEAFF. The DNA for the CDR3 is TGTGCCAGCAGCCTTACATGGAACACTGAAGCTTTCTTT.

The V call is TRBV9, the J call TRBJ1-2; D remains unclear. Trimming took off 0 bases at V and 3 bases at J, with 3 bases between the two ends. This CDR3 is built from 12 residues. CDR1 and CDR2 from the germline V gene are SGDLS and YYNGEE. CDR3 region: CASSVGDYGYTF. The CDR3 region has the DNA TGTGCCAGCAGCGTAGGGGACTATGGCTACACCTTC.

The V gene is TRBV7-9, the J gene TRBJ2-3; 10 nucleotides agree with TRBD1. The germline CDR1 and CDR2 sequences are SEHNR and FQNEAQ (reference sequence). The ends lost 4 bases at V and 1 base at J; junction bases unmatched: 2. The CDR3 covers 15 residues. CDR3 sequence reads: CASSSGTGGTDTQYF. The CDR3 DNA reads TGTGCCAGCAGCTCCGGGACAGGGGGCACAGATACGCAGTATTTT.

A few counts support this clonotype. The chain joins TRBV9 to TRBJ2-1, with 7 bases identical to TRBD2. Germline V gene data show CDR1 as SGDLS and CDR2 as YYNGEE. After removal of 0 bases from V and 7 bases from J, the junction contained 10 bases not matched to a gene. This CDR3 has 16 amino acids. The DNA of the CDR3 is TGTGCCAGCAGCGTAGATGTGGGAGGGCCTAGGAATGAGCAGTTCTTC. It is translated as CASSVDVGGPRNEQFF.

This chain uses TRBV2 with TRBJ2-3; 8 bases map to TRBD2. Unmatched junction bases numbered 6, after V lost 3 bases and J lost 4 bases. The germline V gene encodes CDR1 SNHLY and CDR2 FYNNEI. The CDR3 is made up of 15 amino acids. This CDR3 reads CASSEDSGDPDTQYF. The CDR3 DNA follows: TGTGCCAGCAGTGAGGATAGCGGGGATCCAGATACGCAGTATTTT.

The chain uses TRBV27 and TRBJ2-7, with a weak D call TRBD1 (6 bases). From germline, CDR1 is MNHEY and CDR2 SMNVEV (reference sequence). Deletions cut 2 bases from V and 1 base from J, with 9 bases between. The CDR3 has 14 residues. CDR3 bases: TGTGCCAGCAGTTTAGAGAGGGGGTCCTACGAGCAGTACTTC. Amino acid sequence: CASSLERGSYEQYF.

This clonotype was recorded a few times. V and J are TRBV6-5 and TRBJ2-3; D is unclear. V was pared by 2 bases and J by 4 bases, with 10 bases between. The CDR3 length is 14 residues. Germline V gene sequence: CDR1 MNHEY, CDR2 SVGAGI. This CDR3 reads CASSYTSSPDTQYF. The CDR3, as DNA: TGTGCCAGCAGTTACACCTCCAGCCCAGATACGCAGTATTTT.

CDR3 loop: CASSLVTSGHTDTQYF. CDR3 bases: TGTGCCAGCAGCTTAGTGACTAGCGGCCACACAGATACGCAGTATTTT. The chain links TRBV11-2 to TRBJ2-3; 9 bases line up with TRBD2. The V gene's germline CDR1 is SGHAT and CDR2 FQNNGV. CDR3 size: 16 residues. V shed 1 base, J shed 2 bases, and the junction held 4 bases outside the gene matches.

The chain uses TRBV12-3 or TRBV12-4 and TRBJ2-1; D gene unclear. This CDR3 is 14 amino acids long. V lost 2 bases, J lost 2 bases, and 7 bases lay in between. CDR3 loop: CASSLSQTYNEQFF. The CDR3 nucleotides read TGTGCCAGCAGTTTATCCCAAACCTACAATGAGCAGTTCTTC.

The rearrangement joins TRBV9 to TRBJ1-2; a possible D gene is TRBD1 (6 bases). From germline, CDR1 is SGDLS and CDR2 YYNGEE. The CDR3 consists of 15 residues. The V end was cut by 7 bases, the J end by 3 bases, with 19 bases between. This chain's CDR3 is CASETGPGPDYGYTF. CDR3 sequence (DNA): TGTGCCAGCGAGACAGGCCCCGGACCAGACTATGGCTACACCTTC.

V is TRBV12-3 or TRBV12-4 and J is TRBJ2-3; D might be TRBD1 or TRBD2, each matching 6 bases. V was pared by 8 bases and J by 1 base, with 10 bases between. This CDR3 has 13 amino acids. DNA for the CDR3: TGTGCCAGCGGGGGGCCAGGCACAGATACGCAGTATTTT. This gives the protein CASGGPGTDTQYF.

This chain joins TRBV20-1 and TRBJ1-5; D is unresolved. The germline V and J ends were trimmed by 1 base and 8 bases, with 24 bases remaining between them. Germline-derived CDR1 and CDR2 are DFQATT and SNEGSKA (reference sequence). There are 17 residues in the CDR3. The CDR3 DNA reads TGCAGTGCTAGAGGGGGAGGCAGCGCACTCCTTGGTGAGCCCCAGCATTTT. Translating it yields CSARGGGSALLGEPQHF.

The genes are TRBV7-2 and TRBJ2-1; no clear D. V was pared by 1 base and J by 3 bases, with 7 bases between. The germline CDR1 and CDR2 sequences are SGHTA and FQGNSA. The CDR3 loop spans 14 amino acids. CDR3 sequence: CASSLGGYYNEQFF. The CDR3 region has the DNA TGTGCCAGCAGCTTAGGTGGGTACTACAATGAGCAGTTCTTC.

The chain has TRBV20-1 and TRBJ2-1; 13 bases are shared with TRBD2. The CDR3 extends over 16 amino acids. Germline V gives CDR1 DFQATT, CDR2 SNEGSKA (reference sequence). J lost 4 bases, V lost 5 bases, and 8 bases had no gene match. CDR3 region: CSAPLTSGGNYNEQFF. In nucleotides, the CDR3 is TGCAGTGCTCCTCTGACTAGCGGGGGGAATTACAATGAGCAGTTCTTC.

J is TRBJ2-1 and V is TRBV10-3; 11 nucleotides line up with TRBD2. With 4 bases clipped from V and 5 bases from J, the junction kept 7 bases outside the gene matches. CDR3 length: 16 residues. Germline assignment: CDR1 ENHRY and CDR2 SYGVKD. CDR3 region: CAISGPGLAENNEQFF. Written as DNA, the CDR3 is TGTGCCATCAGTGGCCCGGGACTAGCGGAAAACAATGAGCAGTTCTTC.

The chain couples TRBV11-2 to TRBJ1-2; D remains unclear. The V and J ends lost 5 bases and 6 bases respectively, with 13 bases between them. The CDR3 is made up of 13 amino acids. Germline CDR1 and CDR2: SGHAT and FQNNGV. The CDR3 nucleotides are TGTGCCAGCAGCCCCGGAGCCGCCGATGGCTACACCTTC. Translation: CASSPGAADGYTF.

There are a few counts of this clonotype. V gene TRBV12-5 combines with J gene TRBJ2-5; D perhaps matches TRBD1 (5 bases). The CDR3 contains 12 residues. With 5 bases removed from V and 4 bases from J, the gap between germline ends came to 8 bases. From germline, CDR1 is LGHNT and CDR2 FRNRAP. The CDR3 loop reads CASGQGGETQYF. CDR3 coding DNA: TGTGCTAGTGGTCAGGGTGGAGAGACCCAGTACTTC.

This clonotype was observed a few times. J is TRBJ1-2 and V is TRBV4-1; D perhaps matches TRBD1 (6 bases). This CDR3 has 15 residues. CDR1 is MGHRA and CDR2 is YSYEKL in the germline V gene. The V end was cut by 0 bases, the J end by 6 bases, with 14 bases between. The chain's CDR3 is CASSQDRRGADGYTF. The CDR3 nucleotides read TGCGCCAGCAGCCAAGATCGCAGGGGCGCAGATGGCTACACCTTC.

This clonotype was seen a handful of times. The CDR3 region is CASSGATGRSDTQYF. As DNA, the CDR3 is TGTGCCAGCAGCGGGGCAACGGGACGGTCAGATACGCAGTATTTT. The chain combines TRBV9 with TRBJ2-3; D possibly uses TRBD1 or TRBD2 (5 bases each). V was shortened by 3 bases and J by 4 bases, with 15 bases between the two germline ends. CDR1 and CDR2 (germline): SGDLS, YYNGEE. This CDR3 region has 15 residues. Drawing the rest from reference TRBV9 and TRBJ2-3, the complete variable domain is DSGVTQTPKHLITATGQRVTLRCSPRSGDLSVYWYQQSLDQGLQFLIQYYNGEERAKGNILERFSAQQFPDLHSELNLSSLELGDSALYFCASSGATGRSDTQYFGPGTRLTVL.

The V and J genes are TRBV9 and TRBJ1-2; D is ambiguous. Per germline, CDR1 SGDLS and CDR2 YYNGEE. The CDR3 contains 12 residues. Trimming left V 3 bases short and J 6 bases short, with 9 bases between. The DNA for the CDR3 is TGTGCCAGCAGCGAGCAGGTAGATGGCTACACCTTC. Its translation: CASSEQVDGYTF.

This clonotype was seen a handful of times. The chain couples TRBV29-1 to TRBJ2-2; D gene unclear. Germline-derived CDR1 and CDR2 are SQVTM and ANQGSEA. Trimming stripped 6 bases from V and 0 bases from J, with 8 bases between. CDR3 size: 13 residues. The DNA for the CDR3 is TGCAGCGTGGTCGACTCGAACACCGGGGAGCTGTTTTTT. Translating it yields CSVVDSNTGELFF.

V usage is TRBV9 and J usage is TRBJ1-1, with a possible D match to TRBD1 (6 bases). Trimming cost V 0 bases and J 7 bases, with 13 bases left between them. CDR1 is SGDLS, CDR2 YYNGEE, per germline. The CDR3 consists of 14 residues. The CDR3 loop is CASSVEQGSLEAFF. As DNA, the CDR3 is TGTGCCAGCAGCGTAGAACAGGGATCCCTTGAAGCTTTCTTT.

The chain links TRBV27 to TRBJ1-1; D is ambiguous. In germline, CDR1 is MNHEY, CDR2 SMNVEV (reference sequence). Trimming removed 8 bases at V and 1 base at J, with 11 bases between. The CDR3 is 13 amino acids. CDR3 residues: CASQSPGNTEAFF. The CDR3 DNA sequence: TGTGCCAGCCAAAGTCCCGGGAACACTGAAGCTTTCTTT.

V is TRBV12-3 or TRBV12-4 and J is TRBJ2-1, with TRBD2 as a possible D gene (6 bases). The CDR3 loop spans 12 amino acids. Trimming pared 5 bases from V and 6 bases from J, leaving 8 bases between. For the CDR3, the DNA is TGTGCCAGCAGTAAGACTAGCAATGAGCAGTTCTTC. It specifies CASSKTSNEQFF.

The J gene is TRBJ2-1, the V gene TRBV7-6, with 7 bases matching TRBD1. The CDR3 is 13 residues long. V dropped 5 bases and J dropped 9; count of bases not matched to a gene: 7. Germline V gene sequence: CDR1 SGHVS, CDR2 FNYEAQ. The CDR3 spells CASSQIQGVEQFF. In DNA, the CDR3 is TGTGCCAGCAGCCAAATTCAGGGGGTTGAGCAGTTCTTC.

This clonotype was detected a few times. V gene TRBV7-8 combines with J gene TRBJ2-1; 7 bases line up with TRBD2. The CDR3 sequence is 15 residues long. V was clipped by 3 bases and J by 9 bases; unmatched bases: 11. The germline V gene has CDR1 SGHVS and CDR2 FQNEAQ. The CDR3, as DNA: TGTGCCAGCAGCTTCAAGTGGGAGGGCCGGCTTGAGCAGTTCTTC. It translates to CASSFKWEGRLEQFF.

The chain links TRBV6-2 or TRBV6-3 to TRBJ2-2; a weak D match, TRBD2 (6 bases). Trimming stripped 7 bases from V and 7 bases from J, with 16 bases between. CDR3 length equals 14 residues. The germline V gene has CDR1 MNHEY and CDR2 SVGEGT. CDR3 amino acids: CASNSGEESGELFF. CDR3 bases: TGTGCCAGCAACTCTGGGGAGGAGAGCGGGGAGCTGTTTTTT.

V usage is TRBV11-2 and J usage is TRBJ2-1; possible D gene TRBD2, 6 bases. Trimming removed 5 bases from V and 0 bases from J, with 20 bases in between. Germline V gene data show CDR1 as SGHAT and CDR2 as FQNNGV. CDR3 length: 18 amino acids. The CDR3 loop is CASSPGLAEIRSYNEQFF. CDR3 DNA: TGTGCCAGCAGCCCCGGGTTAGCGGAGATACGCTCCTACAATGAGCAGTTCTTC.